The clone carrying this T cell receptor beta chain has a single count. Its cognate antigen is unknown. This sample is drawn from a study of OX40 agonist ivuxolimab in advanced cancers. The overall study: Participants, 75% to 90% male, averaged approximately 56 years of age, ranging from 23 to 79. Earlier anti-PD-1, anti-PD-L1 or anti-CTLA-4 therapy was permitted; about 38% had received some. Study-wide results and caveats: The antigen specificity of the peripheral T cells (those that were expanded) was not determined. Clonal expansion by week 6 occurred in CD4+ and CD8+ blood T cells (at 0.1 to 3.0 mg/kg).

Sequencing was performed with immunoSEQ multiplex PCR; in TCRdb, only in-frame clones are kept and a portion is missing. Of around 98,000 clones listed, around 88% are singletons. The TCR sequence derives from an adult with an advanced solid tumor such as melanoma, head and neck, liver or kidney cancer. The material sequenced was CD4+ or CD8+ T cells sorted from blood, taken in a trial of the OX40 agonist ivuxolimab.

CDR3 nucleotide sequence: TGTGCCATCAGTGTCCCTAGCGGGGGCCCCTCAGATACGCAGTATTTT. This translates into CAISVPSGGPSDTQYF. The chain combines TRBV10-3 with TRBJ2-3, with 10 bases identical to TRBD2. The CDR3 is 16 residues long. V dropped 4 bases and J dropped 4; count of bases not matched to a gene: 8. Germline values: CDR1 ENHRY, CDR2 SYGVKD.